The clone carrying this T cell receptor beta chain came up once. Measured with immunoSEQ multiplex PCR; TCRdb has only the in-frame clones, and not every one. The data contain tens of thousands of clones, around four fifths of them singletons. This entry comes from a study of control samples from healthy donors and cancer patients. This CDR3 has 13 amino acids. V shed 1 base and J shed 5 bases, with 9 bases lying between them. The germline gives CDR1 SGHAT, CDR2 FQNNGV. The receptor's source is a man under 40 in good health. The chain has TRBV11-2 and TRBJ2-7; D remains unclear. Sequences were obtained from blood. The CDR3 DNA follows: TGTGCCAGCAGCTTAGGGGCAGGAGACGAGCAGTACTTC. It codes for CASSLGAGDEQYF.